This entry describes one TCR beta chain. The antigen is not known. These data come from a study of T cells in Graves' hyperthyroidism and ophthalmopathy. Study results and limitations: Most clonotypes that expanded in the thyroid above 0.001 also showed up in blood. A model using 13 V-J features told ophthalmopathy apart from stable hyperthyroidism.

Absent ophthalmopathy progression within 18 months defined stable Graves' hyperthyroidism. Clinical symptoms, serum thyroxine and TRAb, thyroid ultrasound and orbital computed tomography together formed the diagnostic basis. The TCR beta CDR3 regions underwent amplification using RNA transcripts as the source. TCR CDR3 regions were first amplified by RT-PCR with HTBI primers. TCRdb re-called the multiplex PCR reads through MiXCR, storing one row per CDR3 protein. Of 500,000 to 600,000 distinct CDR3 sequences in the sample, around 46% are singletons; the top ten hold around 8%. There are 16 residues in the CDR3. Germline V gene data show CDR1 as SEHNR and CDR2 as FQNEAQ (reference sequence).

V and J are TRBV7-9 and TRBJ2-3; no reliable D call. The DNA end is a closer match to TRBJ2-7, so the J assignment may be wrong. The sample comprised peripheral blood or thyroid tissue (not recorded which). This clonotype was sampled from a young woman with Graves' hyperthyroidism. CDR3 in DNA: TGTGCCAGCAGCTTAGATGGGCCCTGGCTCACAGATACGCAGTACTTC. This sequence encodes CASSLDGPWLTDTQYF.